This T cell receptor beta chain derives from a study of shared clonotypes between healthy human individuals (dated by TCRdb to 2020 to 2022). Looking at the study overall: The cohort included a few men and a couple of women between 18 and 49 years of age. Blood TCR repertoires of roughly five healthy adults were deeply sequenced to estimate repertoire size and the extent of clonotype sharing between individuals. Per donor, leukapheresis produced somewhere between about 0.94 and 9 billion PBMCs. Libraries were prepared and TCR repertoires were sequenced by different laboratories using diverse techniques, in order to increase sequencing depth and limit assay-specific biases. Per donor, three plates each were used for CD4 naive and CD4 memory, two for CD8 naive, and one for CD8 memory.

This clone was seen only once. No cognate antigen has been identified for it. Base-call qualities are not available, and no considerably larger clone is one nucleotide away. Overall study results and their limits: Rarefaction of sorted-subset datasets indicated incomplete sequencing despite the large sequencing depth. About 5% of naive CD4, around 3.6% of naive CD8, roughly 2.4% of memory CD4, and over 0.35% of memory CD8 clonotypes were shared across a few donors. Pairwise subsampling led to the expectation that sequencing depth would affect the degree of clonotype sharing among donors. Only blood was sampled, and tissue TCR repertoires likely differ from those in blood. Because the study included only a small number of donors, the genetic and exposure-history diversity represented was limited. Compared with non-shared clonotypes, the clonotypes found in all four sorted-subset donors had higher generation probabilities. Naive subsets generally had larger estimated clonotype richness than memory subsets did.

V loses 3 bases at its end and J loses 3 bases; junction bases beyond the gene matches: 13. The CDR3 sequence holds 18 residues, the cysteine and phenylalanine included. The read is trimmed to its CDR3 DNA, 54 bases read in frame from base 1. From the germline V gene, CDR1 is SGDLS and CDR2 is YYNGEE. Using the deep immunoSEQ assay, TCR CDR3 regions were amplified from genomic DNA by multiplex PCR. Extracted genomic DNA from each cell subset was distributed evenly across all wells of several immunoSEQ 96-well plates, and each plate was treated as a replicate. For sorted subsets, each replicate PCR was loaded with around 200 ng genomic DNA, equivalent to 25,000 to 35,000 T cell genomes. Purified libraries were quantified with a Qubit 3.0 fluorometer, sized on a Bioanalyzer 2100, and re-quantified with the KAPA Library Quantification kit. Every immunoSEQ 96-well plate was sequenced on a dedicated single-read 150-cycle Illumina NextSeq 550 flow cell. In the paper's pipeline: Because only junctional sequences without quality scores were contained in the immunoSEQ output, filtering matching that applied to full-length reads could not be performed. Sequences were annotated with PyIR, a Python wrapper for IgBLAST v1.9, and V/J genes and CDR3 were assigned using IMGT germline references. Reads with weak V/J assignments (E-value above 1e-6), missing CDR3, stop codons, out-of-frame junctions, or ambiguous translated residues were removed. A V3J clonotype was defined by an identical inferred V gene, J gene, and CDR3 amino acid sequence. The percentage overlap between two repertoires was calculated by dividing the number of shared unique clonotypes by the size of the smaller repertoire. Repertoire richness was assessed with RTK rarefaction, the Chao1 estimator, and Recon v2.1 estimates of unobserved clonotypes. Generation probabilities for all TCRbeta clonotypes obtained by the gDNA method from a handful of donors were computed using OLGA. Sourced from immuneACCESS, this table was stored by TCRdb with only in-frame sequences that have V and J called. A share of the clones is absent; for the studies checked, an unresolved V gene accounts for under half, and the remainder has no known explanation. Clonal size and the V and J genes are those of that table, whereas D and trimming came from the DNA. The sample table contains around 1,900,000 clones; only one count was recorded for 93% of them. 1.5% to 2% of the sample lies in the top ten.

For the CD8 naive samples, CD45RO-negative cells were positively selected for CCR7, yielding a CD45RA+CCR7+ population from which TemRA cells were excluded. The donors were healthy, HIV-negative adults with no recently reported acute infections or vaccinations. Every donor was a Caucasian adult residing in Nashville, Tennessee, USA. Blood was collected by leukapheresis, and PBMCs were isolated by Ficoll-Histopaque density gradient centrifugation and then cryopreserved in liquid nitrogen vapor phase. Purity and quantity of every magnetically sorted T cell population were checked by analytical flow cytometry. Each sorted fraction had its genomic DNA isolated and then quantified by UV absorbance on a Nanodrop 2000c.

The chain joins TRBV9 to TRBJ2-7, with 12 bases matching TRBD1. The sequenced sample was naive CD8+ T cells from PBMCs. The cell subset or site label of this sample denotes: CD45RA+CCR7+. This TCR was recovered from a man aged 18 to 29 in good health. Some clones in this sample may be carry-over from other donors' samples. The CDR3 has the sequence CASSGEGQGASRGYEQYF. The DNA reads TGTGCCAGCAGCGGTGAGGGACAGGGGGCTTCGCGCGGCTACGAGCAGTACTTC.